Described below is a single T cell receptor (beta chain) sequence and its context. V was clipped by 0 bases and J by 6 bases, with 18 bases between them. The V gene's germline CDR1 is LGHNA and CDR2 YSLEER. CDR3 length: 17 amino acids. The sample belongs to a study of control samples from healthy donors and cancer patients. Measured with immunoSEQ multiplex PCR; TCRdb has only the in-frame clones, and not every one. The sample holds around 190,000 clones, more than 90% seen once. The chain has TRBV4-3 and TRBJ2-1; the D gene is possibly TRBD2 (6 bases). This clonotype was obtained from a man aged 25-45 years in good health. Sequenced sample: blood. The CDR3 reads CASSQDRALGGANEQFF. CDR3 in DNA: TGCGCCAGCAGCCAAGATCGGGCCCTCGGCGGGGCCAATGAGCAGTTCTTC.